Listed below are T cell receptor beta chains from one sample, sequenced in a study of cytomegalovirus exposure and HLA in healthy donors. Sequencing used immunoSEQ multiplex PCR; TCRdb keeps in-frame clones, though not all of them. This table holds over 110,000 clones, about 86% found once. Sequencing was done on a sample of PBMCs. The source is a man younger than 35 in good health and CMV-seronegative. Both conserved end residues are part of each CDR3. A D gene is named only where the DNA matches it firmly. Clone size is not always given. Where it is, it says once, few, many or a class for expanded clones.

TRBV29-1	-	-	TRBJ1-3	CSVERQTIYSGNTIYF	TGCAGCGTCGAGAGACAGACGATCTACTCTGGAAACACCATATATTTT
TRBV28	TRBD1	-	TRBJ2-1	CASTLVDRGHHEQFF	TGTGCCAGTACCTTGGTGGACAGGGGGCACCATGAGCAGTTCTTC
TRBV5-1	TRBD2	-	TRBJ2-5	CASSPSSRGGETQYF	TGCGCCAGCAGCCCTTCCTCGCGGGGGGGAGAGACCCAGTACTTC
TRBV5-1	-	-	TRBJ1-1	CASSSTDTEAFF	TGCGCCAGCAGTTCTACTGACACTGAAGCTTTCTTT
TRBV7-2	TRBD1	-	TRBJ1-2	CASSPDRDSPGGYTF	TGTGCCAGCAGCCCCGACAGGGACTCCCCGGGTGGCTACACCTTC
TRBV28	TRBD1	-	TRBJ1-2	CASSSPWTGAYGYTF	TGTGCCAGCAGTTCGCCGTGGACAGGGGCCTATGGCTACACCTTC
TRBV7-2	-	-	TRBJ1-5	CASSAIDQPQHF	TGTGCCAGCAGCGCGATAGATCAGCCCCAGCATTTT
TRBV5-5	-	-	TRBJ1-2	CASSLEGDYGYTF	TGTGCCAGCAGCTTGGAGGGGGACTATGGCTACACCTTC
TRBV2	-	few	TRBJ1-6	CASRRTDNSPLHF	TGTGCCAGCAGAAGGACTGATAATTCACCCCTCCACTTT
TRBV30	-	-	TRBJ2-3	CAWRGRGNMDTQYF	TGTGCCTGGAGAGGTAGGGGGAATATGGATACGCAGTATTTT
TRBV10-3	-	-	TRBJ1-2	CAISVRGAGDGYTF	TGTGCCATCAGTGTTCGGGGCGCAGGGGATGGCTACACCTTC
TRBV6-5	-	-	TRBJ2-7	CASSYSVRAHYEQYF	TGTGCCAGCAGTTACTCGGTCAGGGCCCACTACGAGCAGTACTTC
TRBV5-1	-	-	TRBJ1-1	CASSLAGENTEAFF	TGCGCCAGCAGCCTGGCCGGGGAGAACACTGAAGCTTTCTTT
TRBV5-4	-	-	TRBJ1-1	CASSLRQENTEAFF	TGTGCCAGCAGCTTGCGACAGGAGAACACTGAAGCTTTCTTT
TRBV10-3	-	-	TRBJ2-1	CAISPGQINEQFF	TGTGCCATCAGCCCGGGACAAATCAATGAGCAGTTCTTC
TRBV28	-	-	TRBJ2-4	CASTPGLSSGNIQYF	TGTGCCAGCACCCCGGGCCTCTCCTCGGGGAACATTCAGTACTTC
TRBV27	TRBD1	-	TRBJ2-2	CASSPRDRGTGELFF	TGTGCCAGCAGCCCCCGGGACAGGGGCACCGGGGAGCTGTTTTTT
TRBV10-1	-	-	TRBJ2-2	CASSAGGNTGELFF	TGCGCCAGCAGTGCCGGGGGGAACACCGGGGAGCTGTTTTTT
TRBV7-8	-	-	TRBJ1-3	CASRSGHSGNTIYF	TGTGCCAGCAGAAGCGGCCACTCTGGAAACACCATATATTTT
TRBV27	-	-	TRBJ2-7	CASSPGLYEQYF	TGTGCCAGCAGTCCCGGACTCTACGAGCAGTACTTC
TRBV30	TRBD1	-	TRBJ1-1	CAWDRGGGTEAFF	TGTGCCTGGGACAGGGGAGGGGGAACTGAAGCTTTCTTT
TRBV5-1	-	-	TRBJ1-2	CASSSRGKNYGYTF	TGCGCCAGCAGCTCCCGGGGAAAAAACTATGGCTACACCTTC
TRBV27	TRBD2	-	TRBJ2-5	CASSLTSTSGVQETQYF	TGTGCCAGCAGTTTAACCTCTACTAGCGGCGTACAAGAGACCCAGTACTTC
TRBV4-2	TRBD2	once	TRBJ2-7	CASSPIYGTSGGAFPYEQYF	TGTGCCAGCAGCCCCATCTACGGTACTAGCGGGGGGGCCTTTCCCTACGAGCAGTACTTC
TRBV5-1	-	-	TRBJ1-1	CASSLASVNTEAFF	TGCGCCAGCAGCTTGGCTTCGGTGAACACTGAAGCTTTCTTT